This is a list of T cell receptor beta chains from one sample in a study of cytomegalovirus exposure and HLA in healthy donors. Libraries were prepared by immunoSEQ multiplex PCR; TCRdb keeps only in-frame clonotypes and omits some of them. The repertoire holds approximately 77,000 clones, with roughly four fifths as singletons. Sequenced material: PBMCs. The origin of the receptors is a man in his forties in good health and CMV-seronegative. CDR3s include the opening cysteine and the closing phenylalanine or tryptophan. D genes are given only for firm matches. Clone size appears in some rows only: once, few, many, or a class for an expanded clone.

clone size | J gene | D gene | CDR3 length | V gene | CDR3 protein | CDR3 DNA
. | TRBJ1-2 | . | 15 | TRBV14 | CASSQGGGKNYGYTF | TGTGCCAGCAGCCAAGGCGGGGGGAAGAACTATGGCTACACCTTC
. | TRBJ1-1 | . | 11 | TRBV28 | CASSLLDQAFF | TGTGCCAGCAGTTTACTTGATCAGGCTTTCTTT
. | TRBJ1-2 | . | 12 | TRBV28 | CASRPGEVGYTF | TGTGCCAGCCGACCGGGAGAGGTTGGCTACACCTTC
. | TRBJ1-4 | . | 15 | TRBV7-8 | CASSLGLNSNEKLFF | TGTGCCAGCAGCTTAGGACTGAATTCAAATGAAAAACTGTTTTTT
. | TRBJ1-1 | . | 13 | TRBV19 | CASRLRGGPEAFF | TGTGCCAGTAGACTCAGGGGAGGGCCTGAAGCTTTCTTT
few | TRBJ1-1 | TRBD1 | 12 | TRBV5-1 | CASSPDRGEAFF | TGCGCCAGCAGCCCGGACAGGGGAGAAGCTTTCTTT
. | TRBJ1-2 | . | 14 | TRBV19 | CASSLLGTPNGYTF | TGTGCCAGTAGTCTCCTCGGGACACCCAATGGCTACACCTTC
. | TRBJ1-6 | . | 16 | TRBV5-1 | CASSQGSGGRNFPLHF | TGCGCCAGCAGTCAGGGTTCAGGCGGAAGGAATTTCCCCCTCCACTTT
. | TRBJ1-2 | . | 16 | TRBV13 | CASSGSGASFSYGYTF | TGTGCCAGCAGCGGTAGTGGGGCCTCATTCAGCTATGGCTACACCTTC
. | TRBJ2-5 | . | 11 | TRBV20-1 | CSAQHPGGQYF | TGCAGTGCGCAACACCCGGGTGGGCAGTACTTC
few | TRBJ2-5 | TRBD1 | 16 | TRBV4-1 | CASSQSGQGAEETQYF | TGCGCCAGCAGCCAATCCGGACAGGGGGCCGAGGAGACCCAGTACTTC
. | TRBJ2-2 | TRBD2 | 16 | TRBV5-1 | CAIKKGAGESAGELFF | TGCGCCATCAAAAAGGGAGCGGGAGAGAGCGCCGGGGAGCTGTTTTTT
. | TRBJ2-2 | TRBD2 | 17 | TRBV28 | CASSLYGGLAGTGELFF | TGTGCCAGCAGTTTATATGGCGGGCTAGCGGGAACCGGGGAGCTGTTTTTT
. | TRBJ2-3 | . | 14 | TRBV9 | CASSVRVAVDTQYF | TGTGCCAGCAGCGTAAGGGTAGCGGTAGATACGCAGTATTTT
once | TRBJ1-6 | . | 15 | TRBV6-5 | CASSLRVQTNSPLHF | TGTGCCAGCTCCCTAAGAGTACAGACTAATTCACCCCTCCACTTT
. | TRBJ2-7 | . | 14 | TRBV29-1 | CSVEDTSSSYEQYF | TGCAGCGTTGAAGACACTAGCAGCTCCTACGAGCAGTACTTC
once | TRBJ2-1 | TRBD2 | 16 | TRBV19 | CASSTGTSGSYNEQFF | TGTGCCAGTAGTACCGGGACTAGCGGCTCCTACAATGAGCAGTTCTTC
once | TRBJ2-7 | TRBD2 | 16 | TRBV19 | CASSRLTGFGGGEQYF | TGTGCCAGTAGTAGACTTACAGGCTTTGGCGGGGGCGAGCAGTACTTC
. | TRBJ2-1 | TRBD2 | 14 | TRBV5-4 | CASRRASGSLEQFF | TGTGCCAGCCGGAGGGCTAGCGGGAGTCTTGAGCAGTTCTTC
. | TRBJ2-1 | TRBD2 | 15 | TRBV15 | CATSGTSGRAHEQFF | TGTGCCACCAGCGGAACTAGCGGGAGGGCCCATGAGCAGTTCTTC
. | TRBJ2-7 | TRBD1 | 14 | TRBV7-7 | CASSLGTGAVEQYF | TGTGCTAGCAGCTTAGGGACAGGGGCGGTGGAGCAGTACTTC
. | TRBJ2-7 | TRBD1 | 14 | TRBV6-5 | CASSRGQGNYEQYF | TGTGCCAGCAGTCGGGGACAGGGAAACTACGAGCAGTACTTC
. | TRBJ2-7 | . | 14 | TRBV5-1 | CASSLGVASYEQYF | TGCGCCAGCAGCTTGGGCGTAGCCTCCTACGAGCAGTACTTC
. | TRBJ2-1 | . | 14 | TRBV7-9 | CASSFQGLVGEQFF | TGTGCCAGCAGCTTTCAGGGTCTGGTGGGTGAGCAGTTCTTC
. | TRBJ2-7 | TRBD2 | 14 | TRBV11-2 | CASSLERGSYEQYF | TGTGCCAGCAGCTTAGAGCGGGGGTCGTACGAGCAGTACTTC
few | TRBJ2-1 | TRBD2 | 15 | TRBV2 | CASSEASGSHNEQFF | TGTGCCAGCAGTGAAGCTAGCGGGTCCCACAATGAGCAGTTCTTC